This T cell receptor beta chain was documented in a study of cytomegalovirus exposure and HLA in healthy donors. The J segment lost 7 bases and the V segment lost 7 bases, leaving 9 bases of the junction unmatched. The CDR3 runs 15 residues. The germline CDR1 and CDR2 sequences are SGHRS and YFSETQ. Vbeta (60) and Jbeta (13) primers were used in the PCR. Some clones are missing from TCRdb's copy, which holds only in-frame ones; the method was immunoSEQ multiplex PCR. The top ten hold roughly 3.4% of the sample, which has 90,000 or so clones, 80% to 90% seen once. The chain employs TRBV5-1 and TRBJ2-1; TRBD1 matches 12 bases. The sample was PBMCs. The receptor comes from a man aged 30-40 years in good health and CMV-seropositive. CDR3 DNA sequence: TGCGCCAGCTTGCAGGGGGACAGGGGGCCAAATGAGCAGTTCTTC. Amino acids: CASLQGDRGPNEQFF. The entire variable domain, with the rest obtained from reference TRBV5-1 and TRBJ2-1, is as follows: KAGVTQTPRYLIKTRGQQVTLSCSPISGHRSVSWYQQTPGQGLQFLFEYFSETQRNKGNFPGRFSGRQFSNSRSEMNVSTLELGDSALYLCASLQGDRGPNEQFFGPGTRLTVL.